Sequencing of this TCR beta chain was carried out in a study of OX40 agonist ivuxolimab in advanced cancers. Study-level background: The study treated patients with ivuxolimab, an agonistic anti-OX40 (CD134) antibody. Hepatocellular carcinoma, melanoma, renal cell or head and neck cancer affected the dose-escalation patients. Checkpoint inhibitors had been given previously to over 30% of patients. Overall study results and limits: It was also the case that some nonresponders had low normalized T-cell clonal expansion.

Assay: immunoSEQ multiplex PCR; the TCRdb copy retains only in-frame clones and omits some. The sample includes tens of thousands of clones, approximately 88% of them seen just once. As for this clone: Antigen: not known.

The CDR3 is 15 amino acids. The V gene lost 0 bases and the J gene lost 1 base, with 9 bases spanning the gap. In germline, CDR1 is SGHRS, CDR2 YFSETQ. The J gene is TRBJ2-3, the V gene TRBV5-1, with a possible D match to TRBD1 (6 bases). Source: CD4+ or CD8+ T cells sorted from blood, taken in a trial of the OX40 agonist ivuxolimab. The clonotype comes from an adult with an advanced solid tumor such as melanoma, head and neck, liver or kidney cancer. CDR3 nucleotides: TGCGCCAGCAGCTTGGGGGCAGGGGGCACAGATACGCAGTATTTT. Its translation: CASSLGAGGTDTQYF.